The entry below describes one TCR beta chain. Trimming took 10 bases from V and 2 from J, leaving 12 bases between them. There are 12 residues in the CDR3. The germline gives CDR1 WNHNN, CDR2 SYGVQD (reference sequence). Only CD45RO-negative cells positively selected for CCR7 counted as naive CD8 cells, so terminally differentiated effector memory CD45RA+ cells were excluded. The source of the sample is a study of shared clonotypes between healthy human individuals. Profiled with immunoSEQ multiplex PCR; TCRdb holds only in-frame clones, not every one. The sample includes around 640,000 clones, 95% to 97% of them seen just once.

V usage is TRBV10-1 and J usage is TRBJ2-7; a possible D gene is TRBD1 (6 bases). The specimen sequenced was naive CD8+ T cells sorted from blood. This receptor was identified in a woman younger than 45 in good health. The CDR3 protein is CATSDSAYEQYF. The CDR3 region has the DNA TGCGCCACCTCGGACAGTGCCTACGAGCAGTACTTC.